Reported below is one T cell receptor beta chain. V lost 3 bases, J lost 9 bases, and 11 bases lay in between. The CDR3 contains 12 residues. CDR1 is KGHSH, CDR2 LQKENI, per germline. The data stem from a study of T cell changes during pregnancy in multiple sclerosis. The protocol was immunoSEQ multiplex PCR, while the TCRdb copy is restricted to in-frame clones and leaves out a portion. The table includes some 37,000 clones, around 90% detected once. The chain uses TRBV18 and TRBJ1-1; unclear D gene. The sequence derives from a female donor with multiple sclerosis, enrolled in a pregnancy study. This material consisted of CD4+ T cells from peripheral blood mononuclear cells, taken before pregnancy. DNA of the CDR3: TGTGCCAGCTCACCGTATTCGGAGCAAGCTTTCTTT. This encodes CASSPYSEQAFF.